Here is one T cell receptor (beta chain) with its context. The data were taken from a study of blood T cell repertoires in COVID-19. Study summary: Samples representing acute and convalescent COVID-19 were sourced from the United States, Italy and Spain. T cells, B-cell-depleted T cells, or PBMCs provided the cDNA or gDNA that served as material.

Losses at the gene ends were 4 bases for V and 2 bases for J; bases not matched to a gene: 3. The CDR3 totals 15 residues. Germline V gene sequence: CDR1 SGHAT, CDR2 FQNNGV. Per the original methods: Nucleated cell number was recorded as an estimate derived from reference gene primer amplification. Clones were read by immunoSEQ multiplex PCR, and TCRdb kept only the in-frame ones, dropping some. The V and J calls and clone size were taken over from that table, and D and trimming were inferred from the DNA. The table includes about 60,000 clones, over 80% detected once. The receptor's source is a human donor in a cohort sampled during active COVID-19. The material sequenced was peripheral blood. V and J are TRBV11-2 and TRBJ2-1; TRBD1 aligns across 9 bases. The CDR3 bases are TGTGCCAGCAGCTCGGGACAGGGCACCTACAATGAGCAGTTCTTC. Protein product: CASSSGQGTYNEQFF.